Listed below are T cell receptor beta chains from one sample, sequenced in a study of type 1 and type 2 diabetes patients. TCRdb redid the calling of the multiplex PCR reads with MiXCR, one entry per CDR3 protein. The top ten hold roughly 13% of the sample, which has about 250,000 distinct CDR3 sequences, roughly 44% seen once. The source material was peripheral blood mononuclear cells (PBMCs). These receptors were obtained from a man younger than 35 with type 2 diabetes. CDR3s include the opening cysteine and the closing phenylalanine or tryptophan. A D gene is named only where the DNA matches it firmly. Only some rows state a clone size, as once, few, many or a class for expanded clones.

>NA|TRBJ2-2|TRBD2|TRBV7-2
TGTGCCAGCAGGAGGACTAGCGGAAACACCGGGGAGCTGTTTTTT
CASRRTSGNTGELFF
>NA|TRBJ2-5|TRBD1|TRBV30
TGTGCCTGGAGTGCCGGGACAGCCTGGGAGACCCAGTACTTC
CAWSAGTAWETQYF
>NA|TRBJ2-1|NA|TRBV4-1
TGCGCCAGCAGCCAAGATTATTCGAGGGGGGCCTACAATGAGCAGTTCTTC
CASSQDYSRGAYNEQFF
>NA|TRBJ1-6|TRBD1|TRBV30
TGTGCCTATACCCCGGGGGACAGGGGGCGAAATTCACCCCTCCACTTT
CAYTPGDRGRNSPLHF
>NA|TRBJ2-2|NA|TRBV6-6
TGTGCCAGCAGTACCGGGACCGGGTGGGCCGGGGAGCTGTTTTTT
CASSTGTGWAGELFF
>NA|TRBJ2-3|NA|TRBV6-6
TGTGCCATTATCAGGGGGGAGAGACAGTATTTT
CAIIRGERQYF
>NA|TRBJ2-1|NA|TRBV25-1
TGTGCCAGCAGTGAAGCTGTACAGTTACGAGACAATGAGCAGTTCTTC
CASSEAVQLRDNEQFF
>many|TRBJ2-7|NA|TRBV10-1
TGCGCCAGCAGTGACCTCTCCTACGAGCAGTACTTC
CASSDLSYEQYF
>NA|TRBJ2-2|NA|TRBV10-3
TGTGCCATGGCCGGGGCTCGAGACGGGGAGCTGTTTTTT
CAMAGARDGELFF
>NA|TRBJ2-2|NA|TRBV4-3
TGCGCCAGCAGCCAAGAAGTGGACACCGGTGAGCTGTTTTTT
CASSQEVDTGELFF
>NA|TRBJ2-7|NA|TRBV7-8
TGTGCCAGCAGCGTAGGACTGAAGTACGAGCAGTACTTC
CASSVGLKYEQYF
>NA|TRBJ2-7|TRBD1|TRBV2
TGTGCCAGCAGTCGGGACAGGGAATACGAGCAGTACTTC
CASSRDREYEQYF
>NA|TRBJ2-7|TRBD1|TRBV6-5
TGTGCCAGCAAGACAGGGAACACCTACGAGCAGTACTTC
CASKTGNTYEQYF
>NA|TRBJ2-7|NA|TRBV28
TGTGCCACCCACTCAGGGGAGACCTACGAGCAGTACTTC
CATHSGETYEQYF
>NA|TRBJ2-7|NA|TRBV7-8
TGTGCCAGCAACCCCGGGGGAGGCCACGAGCAGTACTTC
CASNPGGGHEQYF
>once|TRBJ1-5|NA|TRBV5-1
TGCGCGAGCCTTCAATATAGCAATCAGCCCCAGCATTTT
CASLQYSNQPQHF
>NA|TRBJ2-7|NA|TRBV25-1
TGTGCCAGCAGTGCACTCCTCTCGGGGTCATACTACGAGCAGTACTTC
CASSALLSGSYYEQYF
>many|TRBJ1-5|NA|TRBV15
TGTGCCACCAGCCGCCGGGGTGGCGTGCAGCCCCAGCATTTT
CATSRRGGVQPQHF